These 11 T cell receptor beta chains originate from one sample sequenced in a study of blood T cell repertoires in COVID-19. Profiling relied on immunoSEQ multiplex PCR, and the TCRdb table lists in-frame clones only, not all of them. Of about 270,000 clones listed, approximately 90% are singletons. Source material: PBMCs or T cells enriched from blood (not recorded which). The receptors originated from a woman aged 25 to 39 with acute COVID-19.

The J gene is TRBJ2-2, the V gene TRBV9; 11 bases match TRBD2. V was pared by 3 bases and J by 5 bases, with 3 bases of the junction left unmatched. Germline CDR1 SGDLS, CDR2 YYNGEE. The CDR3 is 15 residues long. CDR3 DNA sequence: TGTGCCAGCAGCGGGGGACTAGCGGTAACCGGGGAGCTGTTTTTT. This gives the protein CASSGGLAVTGELFF.

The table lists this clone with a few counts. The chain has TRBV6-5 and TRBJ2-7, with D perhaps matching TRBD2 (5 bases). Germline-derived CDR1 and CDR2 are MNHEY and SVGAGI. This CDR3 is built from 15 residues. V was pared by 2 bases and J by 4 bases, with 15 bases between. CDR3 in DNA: TGTGCCAGCAGTTACAGTGTGGGAGTTATTTACGAGCAGTACTTC. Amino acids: CASSYSVGVIYEQYF.

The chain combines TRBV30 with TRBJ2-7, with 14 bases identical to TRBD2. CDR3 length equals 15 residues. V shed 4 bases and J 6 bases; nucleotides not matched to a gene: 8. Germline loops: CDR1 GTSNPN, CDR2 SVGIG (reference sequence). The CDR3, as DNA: TGTGCCTGGACCCGACTAGGACTAGCGGGAGGCGAGCAGTACTTC. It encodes CAWTRLGLAGGEQYF.

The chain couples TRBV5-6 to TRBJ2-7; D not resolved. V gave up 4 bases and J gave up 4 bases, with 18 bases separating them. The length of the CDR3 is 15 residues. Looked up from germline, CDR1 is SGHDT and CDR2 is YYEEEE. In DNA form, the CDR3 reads TGTGCCAGCAGCCCCCCGACACAGATGTTTTACGAGCAGTACTTC. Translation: CASSPPTQMFYEQYF.

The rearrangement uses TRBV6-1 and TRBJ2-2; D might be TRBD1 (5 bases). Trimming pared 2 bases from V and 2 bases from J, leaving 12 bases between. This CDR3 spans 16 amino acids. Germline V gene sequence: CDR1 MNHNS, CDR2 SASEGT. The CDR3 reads CASSESRRVNTGELFF. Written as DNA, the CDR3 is TGTGCCAGCAGTGAATCCCGCAGGGTAAACACCGGGGAGCTGTTTTTT.

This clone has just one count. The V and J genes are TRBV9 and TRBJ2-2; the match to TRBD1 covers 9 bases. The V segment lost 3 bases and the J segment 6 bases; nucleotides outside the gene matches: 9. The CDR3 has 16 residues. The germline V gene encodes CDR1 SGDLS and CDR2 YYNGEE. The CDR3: CASSAPGQGMSGELFF. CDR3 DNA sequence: TGTGCCAGCAGCGCCCCGGGACAGGGTATGTCCGGGGAGCTGTTTTTT. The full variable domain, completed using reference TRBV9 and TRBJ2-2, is DSGVTQTPKHLITATGQRVTLRCSPRSGDLSVYWYQQSLDQGLQFLIQYYNGEERAKGNILERFSAQQFPDLHSELNLSSLELGDSALYFCASSAPGQGMSGELFFGEGSRLTVL.

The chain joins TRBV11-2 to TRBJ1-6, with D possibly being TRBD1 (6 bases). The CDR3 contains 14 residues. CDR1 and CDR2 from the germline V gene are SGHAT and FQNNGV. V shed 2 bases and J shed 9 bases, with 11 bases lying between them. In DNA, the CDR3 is TGTGCCAGCAGCTTATGGCAGGGGATTTCACCCCTCCACTTT. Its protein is CASSLWQGISPLHF.

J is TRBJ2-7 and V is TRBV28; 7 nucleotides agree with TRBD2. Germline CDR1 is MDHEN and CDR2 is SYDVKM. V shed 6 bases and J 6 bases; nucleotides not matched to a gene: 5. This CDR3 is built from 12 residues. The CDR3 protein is CASRVSSGEQYF. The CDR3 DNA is TGTGCCAGCAGAGTATCTAGCGGCGAGCAGTACTTC.

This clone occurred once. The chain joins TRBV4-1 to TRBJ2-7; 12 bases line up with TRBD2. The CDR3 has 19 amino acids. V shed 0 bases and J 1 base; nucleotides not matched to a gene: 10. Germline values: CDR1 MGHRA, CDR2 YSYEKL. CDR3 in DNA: TGCGCCAGCAGCCAAGACTTCCGCTCGGGACTAGCGGGTTCCTACGAGCAGTACTTC. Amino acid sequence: CASSQDFRSGLAGSYEQYF.

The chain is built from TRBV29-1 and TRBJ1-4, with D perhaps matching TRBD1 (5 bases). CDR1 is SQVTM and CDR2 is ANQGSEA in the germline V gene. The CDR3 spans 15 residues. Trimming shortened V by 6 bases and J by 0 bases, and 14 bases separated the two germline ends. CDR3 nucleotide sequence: TGCAGCGTGGCCCGCGGGGGACCAACTAATGAAAAACTGTTTTTT. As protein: CSVARGGPTNEKLFF.

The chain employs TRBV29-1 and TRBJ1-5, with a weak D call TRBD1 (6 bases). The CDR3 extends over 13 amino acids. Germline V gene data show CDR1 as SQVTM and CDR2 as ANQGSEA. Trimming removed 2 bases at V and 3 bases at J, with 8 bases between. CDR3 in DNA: TGCAGCGTTGAACAGGGGCTCAATCAGCCCCAGCATTTT. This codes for CSVEQGLNQPQHF.